The clone carrying this TCR beta chain was detected ten times or more. Trimming removed 8 bases at V and 0 bases at J, with 10 bases between. This CDR3 comprises 13 residues. The germline gives CDR1 MNHNS, CDR2 SASEGT. The sample originates from a study of CD8 T cells in ankylosing spondylitis. Using its own MiXCR run on the 5' RACE reads, TCRdb lists one record per CDR3 protein. The profile covers about 240,000 distinct CDR3 sequences, with roughly 10% appearing a single time and roughly 6.8% taken by the ten largest. This sequence was found in a male donor with ankylosing spondylitis or in good health (not recorded which). This chain connects TRBV6-1 to TRBJ1-2, with D uncertain. Specimen: blood, either unsorted or a sorted T cell fraction (not recorded which). The CDR3: CASAPGANYGYTF. The CDR3 region has the DNA TGTGCCAGCGCCCCGGGAGCTAACTATGGCTACACCTTC.